Presented here are 17 T cell receptor beta chains from one specimen sequenced in a study of T cell responses to AZD1222 COVID-19 vaccine. The data were produced by immunoSEQ multiplex PCR, yet TCRdb's version contains in-frame clones alone and is incomplete. Of nearly 110,000 clones in the sample, 75% to 90% were seen once. This sample comprised peripheral blood, obtained on day 0 of AZD1222 vaccination. The source of these receptors is an adult in good health.

J is TRBJ1-2 and V is TRBV12-3 or TRBV12-4; possible D gene TRBD1, 5 bases. Trimming shortened V by 7 bases and J by 6 bases, and 12 bases separated the two germline ends. The CDR3 loop spans 12 amino acids. This chain's CDR3 is CASTQGKDGYTF. The CDR3 DNA reads TGTGCCAGCACCCAGGGTAAGGATGGCTACACCTTC.

The chain employs TRBV30 and TRBJ1-5; D unclear. V was cut by 0 bases and J by 2 bases, with 11 bases left in between. The CDR3 is 15 residues long. CDR1 is GTSNPN, CDR2 SVGIG, per germline (reference sequence). The CDR3 reads CAWSVGGGGNQPQHF. In nucleotides, the CDR3 is TGTGCCTGGAGTGTAGGCGGCGGAGGCAATCAGCCCCAGCATTTT.

The J gene is TRBJ1-2, the V gene TRBV7-2; the D is unclear. This CDR3 comprises 17 residues. Looked up from germline, CDR1 is SGHTA and CDR2 is FQGNSA. V was shortened by 1 base and J by 0 bases, with 15 bases between the two germline ends. CDR3 DNA sequence: TGTGCCAGCAGCTTAGTGCAGGAACCAAACCCTAACTATGGCTACACCTTC. This sequence encodes CASSLVQEPNPNYGYTF.

This chain connects TRBV7-3 to TRBJ2-5; 12 nucleotides agree with TRBD2. CDR1 is SGHTA and CDR2 is FQGTGA in the germline V gene. J gave up 2 bases and V 4 bases, and 2 bases lay outside the gene matches. CDR3 length equals 15 residues. The CDR3 sequence: CASSSGLAGQETQYF. In DNA form, the CDR3 reads TGTGCCAGCAGCTCCGGACTAGCGGGACAAGAGACCCAGTACTTC.

This clone was seen a few times. The rearrangement links TRBV7-3 to TRBJ1-2; D is perhaps TRBD1 (6 bases). CDR1 SGHTA and CDR2 FQGTGA come from the germline V gene. V gave up 4 bases and J gave up 4 bases, with 10 bases separating them. The CDR3 is 13 residues long. CDR3: CASSSTGRYGYTF. CDR3 in DNA: TGTGCCAGCAGCTCGACAGGACGCTATGGCTACACCTTC. Complete variable domain (other parts from reference TRBV7-3 and TRBJ1-2): GAGVSQTPSNKVTEKGKYVELRCDPISGHTALYWYRQSLGQGPEFLIYFQGTGAADDSGLPNDRFFAVRPEGSVSTLKIQRTERGDSAVYLCASSSTGRYGYTFGSGTRLTVV.

The J gene is TRBJ2-7, the V gene TRBV27; 9 positions match TRBD2. CDR3 length: 14 residues. Germline V gene lookup returns CDR1 MNHEY and CDR2 SMNVEV (reference sequence). V was clipped by 5 bases and J by 2 bases; unmatched bases: 4. As DNA, the CDR3 is TGTGCCAGCAGTGTCGCGGGAGGGACCTACGAGCAGTACTTC. This translates into CASSVAGGTYEQYF.

The genes are TRBV5-1 and TRBJ2-5; TRBD2 agrees at 8 bases. CDR3 size: 14 residues. J gave up 5 bases and V 6 bases, and 9 bases lay outside the gene matches. CDR1 is SGHRS and CDR2 is YFSETQ in the germline V gene. The CDR3 nucleotides read TGCGCCAGCAAGATAGCGGGACCTACCGAGACCCAGTACTTC. This encodes CASKIAGPTETQYF.

The gene calls are TRBV5-1 and TRBJ2-1; the D gene could be TRBD1 or TRBD2 (7 bases each). CDR3 length equals 14 residues. Trimming took 2 bases from V and 9 from J, leaving 15 bases between them. Germline assignment: CDR1 SGHRS and CDR2 YFSETQ. This chain's CDR3 is CASSFPDREGEQFF. The CDR3 coding sequence is TGCGCCAGCAGCTTCCCAGACAGGGAGGGTGAGCAGTTCTTC.

The CDR3 DNA sequence: TGTGCCAGTAGTATGAGGGGGACGGACTATGGCTACACCTTC. The encoded protein is CASSMRGTDYGYTF. The chain uses TRBV19 and TRBJ1-2; the D gene is possibly TRBD1 (6 bases). V was pared by 3 bases and J by 3 bases, with 11 bases between. Germline CDR1 and CDR2: LNHDA and SQIVND (reference sequence). The CDR3 is 14 amino acids.

This chain links TRBV19 with TRBJ2-7; D may be TRBD2 (5 bases). Germline V lookup: CDR1 LNHDA, CDR2 SQIVND (reference sequence). V was clipped by 8 bases and J by 3 bases, with 14 bases between them. The CDR3 runs 13 residues. The CDR3 coding sequence is TGTGCCAGTGCGACTGCCAGCGGCTACGAGCAGTACTTC. The encoded protein is CASATASGYEQYF. The whole variable domain, filled in from reference TRBV19 and TRBJ2-7, reads DGGITQSPKYLFRKEGQNVTLSCEQNLNHDAMYWYRQDPGQGLRLIYYSQIVNDFQKGDIAEGYSVSREKKESFPLTVTSAQKNPTAFYLCASATASGYEQYFGPGTRLTVT.

The rearrangement links TRBV11-2 to TRBJ2-5, with 9 bases lining up with TRBD1. CDR3 length: 17 amino acids. Unmatched junction bases numbered 9, after V lost 0 bases and J lost 4 bases. Germline V CDR1 and CDR2: SGHAT, FQNNGV. Here the CDR3 reads CASSLDWRTGVGETQYF. The CDR3 nucleotides are TGTGCCAGCAGCTTAGATTGGAGGACAGGGGTAGGAGAGACCCAGTACTTC.

The chain uses TRBV29-1 and TRBJ2-3, with D maybe TRBD1 (5 bases). V gave up 4 bases and J gave up 0 bases, with 11 bases separating them. Per germline, CDR1 SQVTM and CDR2 ANQGSEA. This CDR3 has 14 amino acids. The CDR3 bases are TGCAGCGTTGGATTGACAGCAAGCACAGATACGCAGTATTTT. This gives the protein CSVGLTASTDTQYF.

CDR3 DNA sequence: TGTGCCAGCAGGTCCTTTTTGGGCACAGATACGCAGTATTTT. It encodes CASRSFLGTDTQYF. This chain joins TRBV27 and TRBJ2-3; D unresolved. V lost 6 bases to trimming and J lost 1 base, with 11 bases between them. This CDR3 has 14 amino acids. Per the germline V gene, CDR1 is MNHEY and CDR2 is SMNVEV (reference sequence).

The rearrangement links TRBV9 to TRBJ1-2; D is unclear. The CDR3 runs to 13 residues. V gave up 0 bases and J gave up 6 bases, with 9 bases separating them. CDR1 is SGDLS, CDR2 YYNGEE, per germline. DNA of the CDR3: TGTGCCAGCAGCGTAGTGGAAGGCGATGGCTACACCTTC. Translated, it gives CASSVVEGDGYTF.

The chain combines TRBV27 with TRBJ1-5, with TRBD1 matching over 8 bases. The CDR3 runs 16 residues. CDR1 and CDR2 (germline): MNHEY, SMNVEV (reference sequence). V shed 3 bases and J 4 bases; nucleotides not matched to a gene: 8. CDR3 in amino acids: CASSFSTGGSNQPQHF. CDR3 sequence (DNA): TGTGCCAGCAGTTTTTCCACAGGGGGGTCAAATCAGCCCCAGCATTTT.

The genes are TRBV6-5 and TRBJ2-3; TRBD2 might be the D (6 bases). Germline V CDR1 and CDR2: MNHEY, SVGAGI. Trimming left V 7 bases short and J 1 base short, with 15 bases between. The CDR3 extends over 15 amino acids. CDR3 DNA sequence: TGTGCCAGCAAGCGGGCAGGCCTGGGCACAGATACGCAGTATTTT. Amino acids: CASKRAGLGTDTQYF.

The V and J genes are TRBV11-2 and TRBJ2-5; 8 bases align to TRBD1. CDR3 length: 15 residues. The junction had 6 bases not matched to a gene; V was cut back by 1 base and J by 5 bases. In germline, CDR1 is SGHAT, CDR2 FQNNGV. The CDR3 region has the DNA TGTGCCAGCAGCTTAGGTGGGAACAGGGGGGAGACCCAGTACTTC. This translates into CASSLGGNRGETQYF.